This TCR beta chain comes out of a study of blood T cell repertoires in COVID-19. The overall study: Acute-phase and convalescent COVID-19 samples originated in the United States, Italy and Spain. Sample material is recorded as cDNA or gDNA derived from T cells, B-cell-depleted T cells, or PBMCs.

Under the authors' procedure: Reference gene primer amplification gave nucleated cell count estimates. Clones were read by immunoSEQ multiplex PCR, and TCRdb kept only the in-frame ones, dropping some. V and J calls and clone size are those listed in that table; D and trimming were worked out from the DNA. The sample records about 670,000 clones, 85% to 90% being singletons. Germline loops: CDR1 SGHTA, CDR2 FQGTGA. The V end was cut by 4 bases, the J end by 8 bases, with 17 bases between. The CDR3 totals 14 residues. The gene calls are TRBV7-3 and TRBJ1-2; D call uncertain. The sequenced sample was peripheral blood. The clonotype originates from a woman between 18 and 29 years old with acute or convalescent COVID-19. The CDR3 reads CASSSEPSGGGYTF. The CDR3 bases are TGTGCCAGCAGCTCCGAGCCGTCGGGAGGCGGCTACACCTTC.